A single sample gave rise to the 15 T cell receptor beta chains below, sequenced in a study of HIV-infected patients and healthy controls. TCRdb reprocessed the 5' RACE reads via MiXCR and lists one record per CDR3 protein. The sample includes tens of thousands of distinct CDR3 sequences, over 15% seen only once; the top ten take approximately 1.5%. Sequencing was performed on CD4+ T cells from blood. Every receptor here comes from a human donor in good health.

Concerning this clonotype: A much larger clone lies a single base off, so this may be a read error. The chain links TRBV11-2 to TRBJ2-3; D unresolved. This CDR3 has 14 amino acids. Germline V lookup: CDR1 SGHAT, CDR2 FQNNGV. CDR3 coding DNA: TGTGCCAGCAGCTTAATCACGGTCACAGATACGCTGTATTTT. Amino acid sequence: CASSLITVTDTLYF.

The CDR3 bases are TGCAGTGCTAGAGACCCCCCGGGTACCAGCTCTGGAAACACCATATATTTT. Amino acids: CSARDPPGTSSGNTIYF. This chain connects TRBV20-1 to TRBJ1-3; D not certain. Germline loops: CDR1 DFQATT, CDR2 SNEGSKA (reference sequence). The CDR3 consists of 17 residues. With 0 bases removed from V and 0 bases from J, the gap between germline ends came to 15 bases.

This clonotype was picked up a small number of times. The chain uses TRBV6-5 and TRBJ1-2; 7 positions agree with TRBD1. In germline, CDR1 is MNHEY, CDR2 SVGAGI. Trimming took 8 bases from V and 2 from J; bases not matched to a gene: 5. The CDR3 totals 13 residues. The CDR3, as DNA: TGTGCCAGCGGGGGACAGAGAAACTATGGCTACACCTTC. Residues: CASGGQRNYGYTF.

This clonotype came up a few times. This chain joins TRBV11-3 and TRBJ1-1; no clear D. V was pared by 5 bases and J by 5 bases, with 18 bases between. CDR3 length: 15 amino acids. The germline gives CDR1 SGHNT, CDR2 YENEEA. The CDR3 loop is CASSPPGVGGTEAFF. Here the CDR3 DNA reads TGTGCCAGCAGCCCTCCCGGGGTGGGAGGGACTGAAGCTTTCTTT.

V and J are TRBV28 and TRBJ2-7; 13 bases are shared with TRBD2. The CDR3 extends over 15 amino acids. Germline assignment: CDR1 MDHEN and CDR2 SYDVKM. The V and J ends lost 5 bases and 2 bases, in that order; junction bases with no gene match: 3. The CDR3, as DNA: TGTGCCAGCAGTCTCGGGACTAGCGGGACCTACGAGCAGTACTTC. Its protein is CASSLGTSGTYEQYF.

This clonotype was detected ten times or more. V usage is TRBV3-1 and J usage is TRBJ2-3; 10 bases agree with TRBD2. The CDR3 spans 18 residues. V shed 0 bases, J shed 0 bases, and the junction held 6 bases outside the gene matches. Germline V gene data show CDR1 as LGHDT and CDR2 as YNNKEL (reference sequence). The CDR3 region has the DNA TGTGCCAGCAGCCAAGATGCTACTAGCGGGACAAGCACAGATACGCAGTATTTT. Translated: CASSQDATSGTSTDTQYF.

The chain joins TRBV2 to TRBJ1-1, with TRBD1 matching 9 bases. J was trimmed by 4 bases and V by 6 bases; bases with no gene match: 9. CDR1 and CDR2 (germline): SNHLY, FYNNEI. The CDR3 spans 15 residues. The DNA for the CDR3 is TGTGCCAGCAGCCAGACAGGGGGAAGAGGCACTGAAGCTTTCTTT. Its protein product is CASSQTGGRGTEAFF.

This clonotype was seen more than once but under ten times. The chain joins TRBV24-1 to TRBJ2-6; D is unclear. Per germline, CDR1 KGHDR and CDR2 SFDVKD. Trimming stripped 4 bases from V and 1 base from J, with 4 bases between. There are 14 residues in the CDR3. CDR3 residues: CATSDPSGANVLTF. The CDR3 DNA reads TGTGCCACCAGTGACCCTTCTGGGGCCAACGTCCTGACTTTC.

Only a few counts were recorded for this clonotype. CDR3 sequence: CASTKPPNGYTF. As DNA, the CDR3 is TGTGCCAGTACCAAGCCCCCTAATGGCTACACCTTC. The chain is built from TRBV19 and TRBJ1-2, with D unresolved. The CDR3 is made up of 12 amino acids. V lost 7 bases and J 6 bases, leaving 12 bases between the germline ends. Germline lookup yields CDR1 LNHDA and CDR2 SQIVND (reference sequence).

This clonotype was detected many times. The J gene is TRBJ1-1, the V gene TRBV10-2, with no clear D. Trimming left V 6 bases short and J 0 bases short, with 17 bases between. The CDR3 covers 16 residues. CDR1 and CDR2 from the germline V gene are WSHSY and SAAADI. CDR3 DNA: TGCGCCAGCAGCTCCCCAAGGAAACTGCTGAACACTGAAGCTTTCTTT. Encoded protein: CASSSPRKLLNTEAFF.

The V gene is TRBV18, the J gene TRBJ2-1; 8 bases map to TRBD2. Germline V gives CDR1 KGHSH, CDR2 LQKENI. This CDR3 spans 15 amino acids. The junction had 1 base not matched to a gene; V was cut back by 3 bases and J by 0 bases. CDR3 region: CASSPSGDSYNEQFF. The CDR3 DNA reads TGTGCCAGCTCACCTAGCGGGGACTCCTACAATGAGCAGTTCTTC. Drawing the rest from reference TRBV18 and TRBJ2-1, the complete variable domain is NAGVMQNPRHLVRRRGQEARLRCSPMKGHSHVYWYRQLPEEGLKFMVYLQKENIIDESGMPKERFSAEFPKEGPSILRIQQVVRGDSAAYFCASSPSGDSYNEQFFGPGTRLTVL.

The V gene is TRBV12-3 or TRBV12-4, the J gene TRBJ1-3; tentatively, D is TRBD1 (6 bases). The CDR3 contains 14 residues. V was trimmed by 4 bases and J by 4 bases, leaving 11 bases between them. The CDR3 DNA reads TGTGCCAGCAGTTCTACAGGGATCGGAAACACCATATATTTT. The encoded protein is CASSSTGIGNTIYF.

This clonotype was counted between two and nine times. The chain joins TRBV7-9 to TRBJ2-7; D is uncertain. Trimming removed 2 bases at V and 0 bases at J, with 8 bases between. The CDR3 covers 14 residues. The germline V gene encodes CDR1 SEHNR and CDR2 FQNEAQ (reference sequence). Here the CDR3 reads CASSLPASSYEQYF. The DNA of the CDR3 is TGTGCCAGCAGCTTACCCGCGAGCTCCTACGAGCAGTACTTC. Drawing the rest from reference TRBV7-9 and TRBJ2-7, the complete variable domain is DTGVSQNPRHKITKRGQNVTFRCDPISEHNRLYWYRQTLGQGPEFLTYFQNEAQLEKSRLLSDRFSAERPKGSFSTLEIQRTEQGDSAMYLCASSLPASSYEQYFGPGTRLTVT.

This clonotype was observed a few times. V usage is TRBV7-2 and J usage is TRBJ1-3; tentative D call: TRBD1 (5 bases). The CDR3 spans 16 residues. V gave up 6 bases and J gave up 1 base, with 16 bases separating them. Germline V CDR1 and CDR2: SGHTA, FQGNSA. Written as DNA, the CDR3 is TGTGCCAGCAGTTTGGTGGGGAGGGGATCTGGAAACACCATATATTTT. Translation gives CASSLVGRGSGNTIYF.

This clonotype came up a few times. CDR3 bases: TGTGCCAGCAGTCGGGACAGGGGAGGGGGTGAAAAACTGTTTTTT. It encodes CASSRDRGGGEKLFF. The chain is built from TRBV12-3 or TRBV12-4 and TRBJ1-4, with TRBD1 matching 10 bases. This CDR3 is 15 amino acids long. The junction had 7 bases not matched to a gene; V was cut back by 5 bases and J by 7 bases.